This T cell receptor (beta chain) derives from a study of blood T cell repertoires in COVID-19. For the study at large: Collection of acute and convalescent COVID-19 samples took place in the United States, Italy and Spain. PBMCs, B-cell-depleted T cells, or T cells were the source of the cDNA or gDNA that made up the material.

Under the authors' procedure: Estimation of nucleated cell counts relied on the amplification of reference gene primers. Sequencing used immunoSEQ multiplex PCR; TCRdb keeps in-frame clones, though not all of them. V, J and clone size are those of that table, while D and trimming were read from the DNA. The data show approximately 260,000 clones, approximately 88% seen once. The Seattle patients joined while their infection was active and were tracked longitudinally afterward. The CDR3 loop spans 15 amino acids. The germline V gene has CDR1 MNHNY and CDR2 SVGAGI (reference sequence). The V and J ends lost 10 bases and 2 bases respectively, with 17 bases between them.

J is TRBJ2-2 and V is TRBV6-6; tentative D call: TRBD1 (6 bases). The sequenced sample consisted of peripheral blood. The TCR comes from a woman in her seventies with COVID-19, enrolled during active disease. CDR3 in amino acids: CATSDSPPNTGELFF. CDR3 nucleotides: TGTGCCACCTCGGACAGTCCCCCTAACACCGGGGAGCTGTTTTTT.